Sequencing of this T cell receptor beta chain was carried out in a study of yellow fever vaccine responses in identical twins. Study results and limitations: Twins reportedly had a vaccine T cell response that seemed partly convergent, partly personalized.

TCRdb re-derived calls from the RT-PCR reads in MiXCR, one entry per CDR3 protein. This sample has approximately 20,000 distinct CDR3 sequences, with approximately 68% found just once. A remark on this clonotype: The antigen is unknown.

Sequences were derived from T cells from blood (PBMCs), unsorted or a sorted subset (not recorded which), sampled before or after yellow fever vaccination (not recorded which). This receptor was obtained from a woman aged 18-35 years who received the yellow fever vaccine.

The CDR3 nucleotides read TGTGCCAGCTCGGAAGGACAGCTGAACACTGAAGCTTTCTTT. Its translation is CASSEGQLNTEAFF. The chain links TRBV18 to TRBJ1-1; D is perhaps TRBD1 (6 bases). The CDR3 loop spans 14 amino acids. Germline CDR1 and CDR2: KGHSH and LQKENI. V lost 6 bases, J lost 0 bases, and 11 bases lay in between.